This T cell receptor beta chain was sequenced for a study of human T cells and chemical hapten exposure (TCRdb year 2021). Describing the broader study: For sensitization, 2% DPC in acetone was applied to a roughly 2 cm by roughly 2 cm area of upper inner arm skin. Patch testing on the upper back used Finn chambers containing 0.01% DPC, with scoring done after 6 days according to International Contact Dermatitis Research Group standards. Twenty-nine alopecia patients provided blood for TCR sequencing at one to four time points (pre-sensitization, 2, 6 and 24 weeks). Weekly therapeutic DPC doses were additionally applied to the scalp of patients throughout the roughly 24-week study period. Blood was sampled from patients pre-sensitization (week 0) and at 2, 6 and about 24 weeks after DPC sensitization. Libraries were pooled for sequencing, and per-sample TCR yields varied mainly because of small differences in library volumes within the pool. Most of the patients in the cohort were female, and the cohort covered alopecia areata with under or over 50% scalp involvement, alopecia totalis and alopecia universalis. In alopecia patients, the study followed how the peripheral blood TCR repertoire changed in vivo over primary and secondary sensitization to diphenylcyclopropenone (DPC), a hapten. General conclusions and limits of the study: No change with DPC sensitization was found in the number of TCRs above 1 in 1000 frequency, and no evidence of global repertoire structure alterations was found. All patients had alopecia, a presumed autoimmune disease, so their immune response might differ from that of healthy individuals. After repeated subsampling, the strength of the expansion versus patch-test correlation and the threshold at which it became significant changed. The number of PT1 expanded TCRs positively correlated with patch test score, significant at thresholds 8, 16 and 32 but not 4. Significantly more large CDR3 similarity clusters were formed by expanded TCRs than by pre-sensitization or healthy control sets, consistent with antigen-driven responses.

The library was prepared using RACE. Sequencing was carried out with a NextSeq 500. During library preparation, unique molecular identifiers were attached to individual cDNA molecules so that TCRs could be counted in a quantitative, reproducible way. For every blood RNA sample, sequencing covered both the TCR alpha and TCR beta chains. In the paper's pipeline: The median number of TCRs per sample was approximately 96,000, ranging from about 20,000 to 750,000. The Decombinator software suite was used to annotate V, J and CDR3 in the TCR reads. For the PS versus PT1 abundance plots, all samples were subsampled to the same number of TCRs (28,000). TCRs were defined as expanded if absent before sensitization and observed at least eight times at the 2-week time point. The public reads were reprocessed in TCRdb via fastp at Q25 and MiXCR, keeping in-frame beta chains. Here each entry gathers all rows of one CDR3 protein and keeps the most common genes and DNA. The V and J calls were not made by the authors but by TCRdb's processing. This sample holds about 53,000 distinct CDR3 sequences; 9.9% were observed only once. Around 10% of the sample is held by the ten biggest clonotypes.

A distance of 13 bases separates the germline ends of V and J, which lose 5 bases and 6 bases respectively. The CDR3, from cysteine to phenylalanine, totals 13 residues. Solely the CDR3 DNA is kept, with 39 bases framed from the first base. From a lookup of the germline V gene (reference sequence), CDR1 and CDR2 are SEHNR and FQNEAQ. This clonotype was found many times. Its antigen remains unidentified. Per-nucleotide qualities are absent, and no much larger clonotype sits a single base away. In light of the paper, this sample's time point label describes: pre-sensitization, week 0. What this sample's treatment or condition label stands for: therapeutic diphenylcyclopropenone sensitization with weekly scalp DPC. At every patch-test visit, the blood draw took place before the patch test was put on. Patients were considered eligible if aged 18 to 70, diagnosed with alopecia and deemed suitable for DPC therapy, and patients were excluded if pregnant. Total RNA was extracted from unfractionated whole blood that had been collected in Tempus Blood RNA tubes.

The TCR originated in a man between 40 and 49 years old with alopecia areata. Some clones in this sample may be carry-over from other donors' samples. This sequence uses TRBV7-9 and TRBJ1-2; no D gene call is confident. Material: whole blood, obtained in connection with sensitization to the hapten diphenylcyclopropenone (DPC). CDR3 protein: CASSPLNGDGYTF. The bases are TGTGCCAGCAGCCCACTCAATGGCGATGGCTACACCTTC.